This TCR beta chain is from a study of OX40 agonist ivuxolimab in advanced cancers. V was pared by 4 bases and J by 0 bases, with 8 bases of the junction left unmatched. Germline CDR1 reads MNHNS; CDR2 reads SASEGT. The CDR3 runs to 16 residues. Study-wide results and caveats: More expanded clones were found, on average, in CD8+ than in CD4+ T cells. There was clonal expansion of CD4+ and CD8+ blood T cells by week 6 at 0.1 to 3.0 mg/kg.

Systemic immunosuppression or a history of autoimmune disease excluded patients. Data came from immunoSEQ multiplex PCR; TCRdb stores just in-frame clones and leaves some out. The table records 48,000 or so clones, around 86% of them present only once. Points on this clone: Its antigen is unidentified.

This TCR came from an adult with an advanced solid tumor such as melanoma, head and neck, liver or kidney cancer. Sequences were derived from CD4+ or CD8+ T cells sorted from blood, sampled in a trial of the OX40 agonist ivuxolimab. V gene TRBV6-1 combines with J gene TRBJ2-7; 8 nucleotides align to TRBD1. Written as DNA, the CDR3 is TGTGCCAGCAGTGGAAACAGGGGGGCCCTCTCCTACGAGCAGTACTTC. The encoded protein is CASSGNRGALSYEQYF.